This T cell receptor beta chain was profiled in a study of beta chain features in type 1 diabetes (dated by TCRdb to about 2018). Regarding the research as a whole: Patients and healthy donors did not differ in mean age, gender distribution, total cell number or subset yield. In the study, TCRB repertoires of sorted circulating CD4+ T cell subsets from recently diagnosed type 1 diabetes patients were compared with those of matched healthy donors. Across all samples, some 99 million sorted cells were examined, and cell number per subset correlated strongly with RNA yield. Naive and central memory subsets were obtained from all 28 donors, but regulatory and stem cell-like memory subsets were isolated from only 8 patients and roughly 8 healthy donors.

The entire isolated RNA was reverse transcribed using the High Capacity cDNA Reverse Transcription Kit, and thus expressed TCRB transcripts were sequenced. Deep immunoSEQ sequencing was applied to naive, central memory and regulatory T cell samples, giving an average of about 3.57 million total reads per sample. Sorted cells were lysed in RLT buffer, and RNA was extracted using DNase-treated RNeasy Micro or Mini kits according to cell number. To prevent cross-contamination, each cell subset was processed individually, whereas patient and healthy donor samples were processed jointly. Using the immunoSEQ multiplex PCR, TCRB sequences were amplified from cDNA into 87-bp fragments spanning the CDR3 region. Sequencing of the amplicons was done on the Illumina HiSeq platform. The study's processing was this. Synthetic template baselines were used to correct PCR bias computationally, reads within Hamming distance 2 were collapsed, and singletons that could not be merged were discarded. Reads were aligned to IMGT to assign V, D and J genes, CDR3 length, and insertions or deletions at six rearrangement sites. Within each subset, clonotype counts were normalized to sorted cell number, after which true diversity and Gini coefficients were computed with the tcR R package. The overlap coefficient, calculated on TCRB nucleotide sequences, was used to quantify repertoire sharing. Out-of-frame TCRB sequences from naive cells were analyzed as a proxy for the pre-selection repertoire. TCRdb carries this immuneACCESS record with in-frame sequences only. Its versions omit some clonotypes, under half of them owing to an unresolved V gene in the studies checked, with the rest unexplained. The D gene and trimming were derived from the DNA, and the V and J assignments and clone size from that table. The sample table contains some 290,000 clones; only one count was recorded for roughly 24% of them. The top ten clones comprise roughly 0.013% of the sample.

On the study overall, not on this receptor specifically: PCR may preferentially amplify shorter templates, but because patient and control samples were amplified and corrected together, any resulting skew would affect both groups equally. Naive, central memory and regulatory TCRB repertoires appeared more similar among patients than among healthy donors. In all four CD4+ subsets, TCRB CDR3 length was moderately but significantly shorter in type 1 diabetes patients. Because cDNA was sequenced instead of genomic DNA, highly expressing activated cells could be over-represented, though the groups showed no difference in activation or CD3 levels. Because the HLA sub-analyses included only small numbers of individuals, any influence of HLA type on TCRB rearrangement was left unresolved. At VDJ recombination sites, patients with type 1 diabetes made fewer insertions and deleted more nucleotides, a pattern implying thymic rearrangement abnormalities.

Per the germline V gene, LGHNA is the CDR1 and YNFKEQ is the CDR2. From the cysteine through the phenylalanine, the CDR3 covers 14 amino acids. Of the read, only the CDR3 DNA is kept; its 42 bases are in frame from base 1. V is cut by 4 bases and J by 7 bases, and the space between the germline ends is 17 bases. From each donor, a single peripheral blood sample of 90 to 150 mL on average was drawn into heparinised tubes. Naive, central memory, regulatory and stem cell-like memory CD4+ T cells were sorted on a BD FACSAria II using a panel including CD45RO, CCR7, CD25, CD127, CD95 and CD27. Every sorted population had a purity above 95%. PBMCs were isolated immediately by Lymphoprep density gradient centrifugation and stained directly without culture. So that batch effects would be minimized, each experiment stained and sorted samples in pairs, pairing one healthy donor with one patient. This clone was counted between two and nine times. Its binding antigen is unknown. No clone much larger than this one lies a single base away; base qualities are absent.

The source is a woman aged 25 to 45 with type 1 diabetes. The V gene is TRBV4-2 and the J gene is TRBJ2-7; the D region possibly corresponds to TRBD2 (6 bases align). The material sequenced was naive CD4+ T cells from blood. This sample's cell subset or site label indicates: true naive CD4+ T cells. The CDR3 reads CASSRTEAGGEQYF. Here is the DNA: TGTGCCAGCAGCCGAACGGAGGCCGGAGGGGAGCAGTACTTC.